These 13 T cell receptor beta chains came from one sample sequenced in a study of blood T cells in healthy people across ages (dated by TCRdb to the mid-2010s). Library generation was performed with 5' RACE. Sequencing relied on an Illumina HiSeq 2500. A second PCR of about 7 to 12 cycles was run with a J-beta primer mix and a sample-barcoded 5' primer. The public sequencing data were trimmed at Q25 with fastp and processed into clonotypes with MiXCR by TCRdb, which kept only in-frame beta chains. Each entry merges the rows of one CDR3 protein and shows their most common DNA and genes. The sample table lists almost 800,000 distinct CDR3 sequences, over 45% of them with a count of one. Approximately 20% of the sample goes to the ten largest clones. The sequencing input was blood. Receptors originate from a man younger than 40 in good health.

This clonotype was observed once. J is TRBJ2-1 and V is TRBV12-3 or TRBV12-4, with TRBD2 matching over 9 bases. CDR3 length: 12 amino acids. V lost 7 bases, J lost 9 bases, and 4 bases stayed unmatched. The CDR3 loop is CASMLAGIEQFF. CDR3 bases: TGTGCCAGCATGCTAGCGGGAATTGAGCAGTTCTTC.

This clonotype was observed at least ten times. The genes are TRBV29-1 and TRBJ2-7; D not resolved. The CDR3 has 11 amino acids. Trimming left V 6 bases short and J 3 bases short, with 9 bases between. From germline, CDR1 is SQVTM and CDR2 ANQGSEA. CDR3 coding DNA: TGCAGCGTGGTGGCAGGCTACGAGCAGTACTTC. Its protein product is CSVVAGYEQYF.

This clonotype was picked up many times. V usage is TRBV28 and J usage is TRBJ2-7; 11 bases fit TRBD1. This CDR3 region has 15 residues. After removal of 2 bases from V and 6 bases from J, the junction contained 6 bases not matched to a gene. CDR1 is MDHEN, CDR2 SYDVKM, per germline. The CDR3 bases are TGTGCCAGCAGTTTAAGGGGGACAGGGGGTCTCGAGCAGTACTTC. It specifies CASSLRGTGGLEQYF.

The chain is built from TRBV7-3 and TRBJ2-1, with D unclear. This CDR3 comprises 16 residues. V lost 3 bases, J lost 3 bases, and 15 bases lay in between. Germline CDR1 reads SGHTA; CDR2 reads FQGTGA. DNA of the CDR3: TGTGCCAGCAGCTTCTCCCCCCGGGCCAACTACAATGAGCAGTTCTTC. Translating it yields CASSFSPRANYNEQFF.

This clonotype was observed a few times. The rearrangement uses TRBV6-2 or TRBV6-3 and TRBJ2-5, with 9 bases aligning to TRBD2. CDR3 length equals 14 residues. Germline CDR1 is MNHEY and CDR2 is SVGEGT. With 4 bases clipped from V and 4 bases from J, the junction kept 4 bases outside the gene matches. The CDR3 coding sequence is TGTGCCAGCAGTTGGGGACTAGCCCCAGAGACCCAGTACTTC. This codes for CASSWGLAPETQYF.

In this sample, this clonotype turned up once. The chain combines TRBV6-2 or TRBV6-3 with TRBJ2-5; TRBD2 agrees at 11 bases. This CDR3 region has 16 residues. CDR1 and CDR2 (germline): MNHEY, SVGEGT. The junction had 3 bases not matched to a gene; V was cut back by 2 bases and J by 1 base. CDR3 nucleotides: TGTGCCAGCAGTTACGGGACTAGCGGATTCCAAGAGACCCAGTACTTC. Translation gives CASSYGTSGFQETQYF.

This clonotype was picked up one time. This chain uses TRBV2 with TRBJ2-7; 8 bases agree with TRBD2. The end of the DNA fits TRBJ2-5 better, so the J call may be wrong. The germline CDR1 and CDR2 sequences are SNHLY and FYNNEI. The CDR3 extends over 13 amino acids. CDR3 loop: CAGTAGGGETQYF. The CDR3 nucleotides are TGTGCCGGGACTGCGGGGGGCGGAGAGACCCAGTACTTC.

This chain links TRBV9 with TRBJ2-4; TRBD1 aligns across 10 bases. The better agreement between TRBJ2-7 and the DNA end casts doubt on the J call. Germline CDR1 SGDLS, CDR2 YYNGEE. This CDR3 region has 14 residues. CDR3 sequence: CASSVGGTGDEQYF. Written as DNA, the CDR3 is TGTGCCAGCAGCGTAGGCGGGACAGGGGACGAGCAGTACTTC.

This clonotype appeared a few times. V usage is TRBV7-2 and J usage is TRBJ2-5, with 10 bases that match TRBD1. The germline CDR1 and CDR2 sequences are SGHTA and FQGNSA. Trimming removed 5 bases from V and 4 bases from J; junction bases left unmatched: 7. There are 15 residues in the CDR3. The CDR3 sequence is CASSLNGQGGETQYF. In DNA form, the CDR3 reads TGTGCCAGCAGCCTAAATGGACAGGGGGGAGAGACCCAGTACTTC.

CDR3: CASERTGTGYTF. The CDR3 DNA reads TGTGCCAGCGAAAGGACCGGGACTGGCTACACCTTC. This rearrangement joins TRBV7-9 to TRBJ1-2, with a possible D match to TRBD1 (5 bases). CDR3 size: 12 residues. Germline V CDR1 and CDR2: SEHNR, FQNEAQ (reference sequence). Trimming removed 8 bases at V and 7 bases at J, with 14 bases between.

V and J are TRBV5-1 and TRBJ2-3; tentatively, D is TRBD2 (6 bases). CDR3 length: 16 residues. Germline-derived CDR1 and CDR2 are SGHRS and YFSETQ. Trimming pared 5 bases from V and 1 base from J, leaving 17 bases between. The CDR3 DNA is TGCGCCAGCAGACTTGCGACTAGGCGGGGCACAGATACGCAGTATTTT. It encodes CASRLATRRGTDTQYF.

This clonotype was picked up a small number of times. The chain uses TRBV3-1 and TRBJ2-5; no clear D gene. The CDR3 covers 12 residues. With 3 bases removed from V and 2 bases from J, the gap between germline ends came to 4 bases. Germline CDR1 is LGHDT and CDR2 is YNNKEL (reference sequence). In DNA, the CDR3 is TGTGCCAGCAGCCAGGAACAAGAGACCCAGTACTTC. Translation: CASSQEQETQYF.

This clonotype has just a few counts. The chain carries TRBV3-1 and TRBJ1-2; D gene uncertain. V shed 1 base and J shed 7 bases, with 7 bases lying between them. This CDR3 comprises 12 residues. The V gene's germline CDR1 is LGHDT and CDR2 YNNKEL (reference sequence). The CDR3 protein is CASSQARSGYTF. The DNA for the CDR3 is TGTGCCAGCAGCCAAGCTCGTAGTGGCTACACCTTC.